Described below is a single T cell receptor (beta chain) sequence and its context. TCRdb re-analysed the PCR reads in MiXCR, keeping a single row per CDR3 protein. The data show about 19,000 distinct CDR3 sequences, with over 40% seen just once and roughly a tenth held by the top ten. J was trimmed by 5 bases and V by 3 bases; bases with no gene match: 6. Germline V gene sequence: CDR1 SGHVS, CDR2 FNYEAQ. The CDR3 is 15 amino acids. This sample was included in a study of tumor-infiltrating lymphocytes in oesophageal squamous cell carcinoma. The sequence was collected from a male donor with esophageal squamous cell carcinoma. Material: normal esophageal tissue next to the tumor. The rearrangement uses TRBV7-6 and TRBJ2-5; TRBD1 matches 10 bases. In DNA, the CDR3 is TGTGCCAGCAGCTTGGACAGGGGGTATGAGGAGACCCAGTACTTC. The encoded protein is CASSLDRGYEETQYF.